One sample yielded the 8 T cell receptor beta chains listed below, sequenced in a study of graft-versus-host responses after intestinal transplantation. TCRdb's table, derived via immunoSEQ multiplex PCR, lists solely in-frame clones and lacks some. This sample has 7,500 to 10,000 clones, with around nine tenths found just once. Graft material was processed, releasing intraepithelial and lamina propria lymphocytes. The specimen was ileum tissue, collected approximately 700 days after intestinal transplantation. The receptors were gathered from a human patient who received an intestinal transplant, so some T cells may come from the graft donor.

This clone was recorded only once. V and J are TRBV7-9 and TRBJ1-2; 8 bases line up with TRBD1. This CDR3 has 13 amino acids. Germline trimming cut 6 bases from V and 5 bases from J; bases unmatched to any gene: 5. Germline V gene lookup returns CDR1 SEHNR and CDR2 FQNEAQ (reference sequence). The CDR3 DNA follows: TGTGCCAGCAGTTCAGGGGGCTCTTATGGCTACACCTTC. Encoded protein: CASSSGGSYGYTF.

J is TRBJ2-5 and V is TRBV6-1; TRBD2 matches at 7 bases. This CDR3 comprises 13 residues. J lost 4 bases, V lost 6 bases, and 5 bases had no gene match. CDR1 is MNHNS and CDR2 is SASEGT in the germline V gene. CDR3 bases: TGTGCCAGCAGACGTACGGGAGGAGAGACCCAGTACTTC. Translating it yields CASRRTGGETQYF.

The rearrangement uses TRBV7-3 and TRBJ1-2; TRBD1 agrees at 7 bases. The germline V gene has CDR1 SGHTA and CDR2 FQGTGA. The CDR3 is made up of 13 amino acids. Trimming cost V 3 bases and J 3 bases; bases outside gene matches: 1. This CDR3 is CASSFQGDYGYTF. The CDR3 coding sequence is TGTGCCAGCAGCTTTCAGGGGGACTATGGCTACACCTTC.

The J gene is TRBJ2-5, the V gene TRBV7-7; 7 bases agree with TRBD2. The CDR3 spans 15 residues. J gave up 5 bases and V 2 bases, and 8 bases lay outside the gene matches. CDR1 and CDR2 from the germline V gene are SSHAT and FNYEAQ (reference sequence). DNA of the CDR3: TGTGCCAGCAGCTTATTTTTCGACGGGGGGGAGACCCAGTACTTC. Translated: CASSLFFDGGETQYF. The full variable domain, rest sourced from reference TRBV7-7 and TRBJ2-5, is GAGVSQSPRYKVTKRGQDVTLRCDPISSHATLYWYQQALGQGPEFLTYFNYEAQPDKSGLPSDRFSAERPEGSISTLTIQRTEQRDSAMYRCASSLFFDGGETQYFGPGTRLLVL.

J is TRBJ2-1 and V is TRBV9; maybe TRBD1 (5 bases). The CDR3 is made up of 12 amino acids. From germline, CDR1 is SGDLS and CDR2 YYNGEE. Trimming took off 3 bases at V and 10 bases at J, with 11 bases between the two ends. The CDR3 region is CASSDLAGEQFF. The CDR3 DNA sequence: TGTGCCAGCAGCGATTTGGCAGGGGAGCAGTTCTTC.

The chain joins TRBV7-9 to TRBJ1-3; D is undetermined. Trimming shortened V by 5 bases and J by 1 base, and 12 bases separated the two germline ends. CDR1 is SEHNR and CDR2 is FQNEAQ in the germline V gene (reference sequence). CDR3 size: 15 residues. Here the CDR3 reads CASSRTASSGNTIYF. CDR3 in DNA: TGTGCCAGCAGCCGAACAGCTTCTTCTGGAAACACCATATATTTT. The entire variable domain, with the rest obtained from reference TRBV7-9 and TRBJ1-3, is as follows: DTGVSQNPRHKITKRGQNVTFRCDPISEHNRLYWYRQTLGQGPEFLTYFQNEAQLEKSRLLSDRFSAERPKGSFSTLEIQRTEQGDSAMYLCASSRTASSGNTIYFGEGSWLTVV.

This clone appeared a few times. This chain uses TRBV28 with TRBJ1-2; D is undetermined. The CDR3 runs to 14 residues. Germline CDR1 and CDR2: MDHEN and SYDVKM. The V and J ends lost 2 bases and 2 bases respectively, with 9 bases between them. CDR3 protein: CASSLVDRNYGYTF. Written as DNA, the CDR3 is TGTGCCAGCAGTTTAGTGGATAGAAACTATGGCTACACCTTC.

V gene TRBV7-6 combines with J gene TRBJ2-7; 7 bases fit TRBD2. The CDR3 totals 15 residues. Looked up from germline, CDR1 is SGHVS and CDR2 is FNYEAQ. V dropped 1 base and J dropped 2; count of bases not matched to a gene: 5. The CDR3 protein is CASSLGREGPYEQYF. DNA of the CDR3: TGTGCCAGCAGCTTAGGCAGGGAGGGACCCTACGAGCAGTACTTC.